These 14 T cell receptor beta chains were sequenced from one sample in a study of T cells in Graves' hyperthyroidism and ophthalmopathy. Regions amplified from RNA transcripts were the TCR beta CDR3 regions. In the first-round RT-PCR of the TCR CDR3, the HTBI primer set was used. One entry per CDR3 protein, called by TCRdb with MiXCR from the multiplex PCR reads. The table records roughly 740,000 distinct CDR3 sequences, over 15% of them present only once. The specimen was blood. These TCRs come from a man between 18 and 29 years old with Graves' hyperthyroidism.

This rearrangement joins TRBV20-1 to TRBJ2-1, with D unresolved. Per the germline V gene, CDR1 is DFQATT and CDR2 is SNEGSKA (reference sequence). With 1 base removed from V and 7 bases from J, the gap between germline ends came to 17 bases. CDR3 length equals 15 residues. The DNA of the CDR3 is TGCAGTGCTAGAGTTGTATCCCGCGGTTCAAATGAGCAGTTCTTC. Residues: CSARVVSRGSNEQFF.

Points on this clonotype: This may be a read error: a much more frequent sequence differs by one nucleotide. The DNA is omitted, as the CDR3 cannot be located on it reliably, and the CDR3 follows TCRdb's listing. V gene TRBV29-1 combines with J gene TRBJ1-1; the table names TRBD1, a call not compared with the DNA. Germline V CDR1 and CDR2: SQVTM, ANQGSEA. From its first to its last residue, the CDR3 has 15 amino acids. CDR3 residues: CSVAFGAQSDTEASF.

This clonotype was observed many times. CDR3 in amino acids: CASSPMTSGVTDTQYF. CDR3 DNA: TGTGCCAGCTCACCAATGACTAGCGGCGTCACAGATACGCAGTATTTT. The rearrangement links TRBV18 to TRBJ2-3; 9 nucleotides match TRBD2. There are 16 residues in the CDR3. Germline trimming cut 2 bases from V and 2 bases from J; bases unmatched to any gene: 5. The germline CDR1 and CDR2 sequences are KGHSH and LQKENI.

The chain is built from TRBV7-9 and TRBJ2-5; possibly TRBD1 for D (6 bases). CDR3 length: 14 amino acids. The V end was cut by 6 bases, the J end by 2 bases, with 13 bases between. The germline CDR1 and CDR2 sequences are SEHNR and FQNEAQ (reference sequence). This CDR3 is CASSLHGQQETQYF. The DNA for the CDR3 is TGTGCCAGCAGTCTTCATGGACAGCAAGAGACCCAGTACTTC.

V gene TRBV6-2 or TRBV6-3 combines with J gene TRBJ1-2; D call uncertain. Germline lookup yields CDR1 MNHEY and CDR2 SVGEGT. The CDR3 consists of 11 residues. The V end was cut by 3 bases, the J end by 5 bases, with 4 bases between. CDR3 residues: CASSYAYGYTF. The CDR3 region has the DNA TGTGCCAGCAGTTATGCGTATGGCTACACCTTC.

The chain is built from TRBV30 and TRBJ2-7; 11 positions match TRBD1. The CDR3 totals 14 residues. V was pared by 4 bases and J by 5 bases, with 7 bases of the junction left unmatched. Germline V CDR1 and CDR2: GTSNPN, SVGIG (reference sequence). The chain's CDR3 is CAWIRTGGGNEQYF. DNA of the CDR3: TGTGCCTGGATTCGGACAGGGGGCGGCAACGAGCAGTACTTC.

The gene calls are TRBV29-1 and TRBJ2-5, with 7 bases that match TRBD1. Losses at the gene ends were 0 bases for V and 4 bases for J; bases not matched to a gene: 11. Germline V CDR1 and CDR2: SQVTM, ANQGSEA. This CDR3 contains 16 residues. CDR3: CSVEEERRGNGETQYF. The CDR3 region has the DNA TGCAGCGTTGAAGAGGAGCGCAGGGGGAATGGAGAGACCCAGTACTTC.

The V call is TRBV6-2 or TRBV6-3, the J call TRBJ2-7; 8 positions match TRBD1. The trim removed 5 bases at V and 2 bases at J, leaving 11 bases unmatched. This CDR3 contains 16 residues. Germline assignment: CDR1 MNHEY and CDR2 SVGEGT. CDR3 DNA sequence: TGTGCCAGCAGTCCCCCTCCGGGACAGGACACCTACGAGCAGTACTTC. Translated: CASSPPPGQDTYEQYF.

This clonotype was observed at least ten times. The gene calls are TRBV30 and TRBJ2-2; 11 nucleotides line up with TRBD2. Germline CDR1 reads GTSNPN; CDR2 reads SVGIG (reference sequence). The CDR3 has 16 amino acids. V lost 4 bases to trimming and J lost 3 bases; unmatched junction nucleotides: 7. The CDR3: CAWTALAGGYTGELFF. CDR3 nucleotide sequence: TGTGCCTGGACCGCCCTAGCGGGAGGATACACCGGGGAGCTGTTTTTT.

This clonotype was observed at least ten times. The chain uses TRBV6-2 or TRBV6-3 and TRBJ2-1; 8 nucleotides align to TRBD2. Germline CDR1 reads MNHEY; CDR2 reads SVGEGT. This CDR3 comprises 16 residues. With V trimmed by 2 bases and J by 0 bases, 3 bases remained unmatched. The chain's CDR3 is CASSYRGGSSYNEQFF. In nucleotides, the CDR3 is TGTGCCAGCAGTTACCGGGGGGGGAGCTCCTACAATGAGCAGTTCTTC.

This chain joins TRBV6-4 and TRBJ1-4; perhaps TRBD1 as D (6 bases). The CDR3 is 16 amino acids. Trimming took 3 bases from V and 7 from J, leaving 18 bases between them. Germline lookup yields CDR1 MRHNA and CDR2 SNTAGT. In DNA, the CDR3 is TGTGCCAGCAGTGATCGAGGGGGACCGGGCGCTGAAAAACTGTTTTTT. Amino acid sequence: CASSDRGGPGAEKLFF.

This clonotype showed up just a few times. This chain links TRBV6-2 or TRBV6-3 with TRBJ2-5; TRBD2 agrees at 12 bases. Trimming at V came to 4 bases and at J to 5 bases, leaving 5 bases not matched to a gene. From germline, CDR1 is MNHEY and CDR2 SVGEGT. This CDR3 comprises 15 residues. As DNA, the CDR3 is TGTGCCAGCAGTTCCCTACTAGCGGGAGGCGAGACCCAGTACTTC. This encodes CASSSLLAGGETQYF.

This chain links TRBV7-9 with TRBJ2-7, with TRBD1 matching over 12 bases. CDR3 size: 16 residues. Germline CDR1 reads SEHNR; CDR2 reads FQNEAQ (reference sequence). V was pared by 6 bases and J by 4 bases, with 10 bases of the junction left unmatched. Here the CDR3 reads CASSYPGQGAIYEQYF. CDR3 bases: TGTGCCAGCAGTTATCCGGGACAGGGGGCGATTTACGAGCAGTACTTC.

The chain links TRBV7-9 to TRBJ2-2; 9 bases agree with TRBD2. Per the germline V gene, CDR1 is SEHNR and CDR2 is FQNEAQ (reference sequence). V shed 2 bases and J 3 bases; nucleotides not matched to a gene: 4. The CDR3 is 16 residues long. CDR3 bases: TGTGCCAGCAGCTTATCCCCTAGCGGGGACACCGGGGAGCTGTTTTTT. Amino acid sequence: CASSLSPSGDTGELFF.